The rows below give T cell receptor beta chains drawn from one sample of a study of identical twins. TCRdb reprocessed the 5' RACE reads with MiXCR, giving one entry per CDR3 protein. The sample consists of more than 1.5 million distinct CDR3 sequences, under 35% of them appearing once. Material: cord blood. The source of these receptors is a newborn girl in good health. The CDR3 runs from the conserved cysteine through the conserved F or W. A D gene is named only where the DNA matches it firmly. Clone size, where shown, is once, few, many, or a class for clones that have expanded.

TRBJ1-6 | - | - | TRBV18 | TGTGCCAGCTCACCAATGGCGGAGAATTCACCCCTCCACTTT | CASSPMAENSPLHF
TRBJ1-2 | - | - | TRBV6-5 | TGTGCCAGCAGTTACTCTGGCATTCCCGAATATGGCTACACCTTC | CASSYSGIPEYGYTF
TRBJ1-5 | - | - | TRBV7-9 | TGTGCCAGCAGCTTAAATGGTTTTAATCAGCCCCAGCATTTT | CASSLNGFNQPQHF
TRBJ2-3 | - | - | TRBV27 | TGTGCCAGCAGTTTATCGTTAAGTAAGGATACGCAGTATTTT | CASSLSLSKDTQYF
TRBJ1-6 | TRBD1 | - | TRBV3-1 | TGTGCCAGCAGCCAGAGGACAGGGACGTATAATTCACCCCTCCACTTT | CASSQRTGTYNSPLHF
TRBJ2-3 | - | - | TRBV3-1 | TGTGCCAGCACGGCGGCCGGCACAGATACGCAGTATTTT | CASTAAGTDTQYF
TRBJ2-1 | TRBD2 | - | TRBV7-2 | TGTGCCAGCAGCTCCCCGGGACTAGTAACCAATGAGCAGTTCTTC | CASSSPGLVTNEQFF
TRBJ2-1 | - | few | TRBV11-2 | TGTGCCAGCAGCTTAGCCCGAGTACTACGTGAGCAGTTCTTC | CASSLARVLREQFF
TRBJ1-5 | - | few | TRBV5-5 | TGTGCCAGCAGCTTACGTTCGGTCCAGCCCCAGCATTTT | CASSLRSVQPQHF
TRBJ1-4 | TRBD1 | few | TRBV6-6 | TGTGCCAGCAGTTCGGGACAGACTAATGAAAAACTGTTTTTT | CASSSGQTNEKLFF
TRBJ2-3 | - | - | TRBV10-3 | TGTGCCATCAAGGACTATTCAGGGGACACGCAGTATTTT | CAIKDYSGDTQYF
TRBJ2-1 | - | few | TRBV27 | TGTGCCAGCAGTTCCAGGGTACAGCAGTTCTTC | CASSSRVQQFF
TRBJ1-6 | TRBD1 | - | TRBV20-1 | TGCAGTGCTAGAGAGTCCCGACAGGGAAATTCACCCCTCCACTTT | CSARESRQGNSPLHF
TRBJ2-2 | - | - | TRBV6-1 | TGTGCCAGCAGTGAAGTACCTAAGTCGGGGGAGCTGTTTTTT | CASSEVPKSGELFF
TRBJ1-1 | - | - | TRBV20-1 | TGCAGTGTTCAGGGGAGCGGAGGGAGCACTGAAGCTTTCTTT | CSVQGSGGSTEAFF
TRBJ1-6 | - | few | TRBV6-1 | TGTGCCAGCAGTGAGGCGGGGTTTAATTCACCCCTCCACTTT | CASSEAGFNSPLHF